The entry below gives a single TCR beta chain sequence along with its context. What it binds is unknown. CDR1 is LNHDA, CDR2 SQIVND, per germline (reference sequence). V was pared by 3 bases and J by 6 bases, with 9 bases between. This CDR3 spans 13 amino acids. This sample is part of a study of CD4 T cells in relation to SARS-CoV-2 and coronaviruses. Assay used: immunoSEQ multiplex PCR; TCRdb lists only in-frame clones, some missing. The sample yields about 68,000 clones, 90% to 95% seen once. Whole-study findings and limits: Crossreactive clones expanded significantly less to SARS-CoV-2 than monoreactive clones. No crossreactivity against non-spike viral proteins was tested here.

Unexposed donor CD4+ T cells date from about 2011-2018, before the COVID-19 pandemic. The sequence was collected from a human donor in good health. Sequencing was done on a sample of naive CD4+ T cells from PBMCs. Subset: naive CD4+ T cells isolated by negative enrichment. This chain uses TRBV19 with TRBJ2-4; D is uncertain. CDR3 nucleotides: TGTGCCAGTAGTATTAGTGGGGTAAACATTCAGTACTTC. Encoded protein: CASSISGVNIQYF.